The 12 T cell receptor beta chains below all came from one sample that was sequenced in a study of T cells after yellow fever vaccination (dated by TCRdb to about 2019). This specimen's treatment or condition label, per the study, means: live attenuated yellow fever vaccine strain. Library prep was done by 5' RACE. This sample was sequenced with an Illumina HiSeq 2500. TCRdb reprocessed the public reads (quality trimming at Q25 with fastp, clone calling with MiXCR) and kept in-frame beta chains. For every CDR3 protein sequence, its rows merge into one entry that carries the most common genes and DNA. Here the sample has about 230,000 distinct CDR3 sequences; roughly 6.2% occur a single time. Jointly, the top ten make up 0.8% to 1.2% of the sample. This material consisted of CD4+ T cells sorted from PBMCs, taken on the day of the yellow fever booster vaccination. These receptors originate from a young man who received the YFV17D yellow fever vaccine.

This clonotype was counted a few times. The rearrangement uses TRBV18 and TRBJ1-1; no firm D call. V gave up 3 bases and J gave up 3 bases, with 8 bases separating them. There are 13 residues in the CDR3. Germline assignment: CDR1 KGHSH and CDR2 LQKENI. The CDR3 nucleotides read TGTGCCAGCTCACCCTTAGTTCACACTGAAGCTTTCTTT. Its translation: CASSPLVHTEAFF.

This clonotype occurred a few times. The V call is TRBV29-1, the J call TRBJ2-6; no clear D. The CDR3 runs 13 residues. Germline V gene lookup returns CDR1 SQVTM and CDR2 ANQGSEA. V dropped 3 bases and J dropped 3 bases, with 6 bases sitting between them. CDR3 nucleotide sequence: TGCAGCGTTGAGGAGCTTGGGGCCAACGTCCTGACTTTC. Translated: CSVEELGANVLTF.

This clonotype was counted between two and nine times. The chain links TRBV7-2 to TRBJ2-7; 7 positions agree with TRBD2. The CDR3 runs 15 residues. The trim removed 1 base at V and 4 bases at J, leaving 7 bases unmatched. The germline CDR1 and CDR2 sequences are SGHTA and FQGNSA. Written as DNA, the CDR3 is TGTGCCAGCAGCTTAGGGGGGGGAGGGAGATACGAGCAGTACTTC. It specifies CASSLGGGGRYEQYF.

This clonotype showed up just a few times. J is TRBJ2-1 and V is TRBV29-1, with D perhaps TRBD1 or TRBD2 (6 bases each). Trimming shortened V by 7 bases and J by 4 bases, and 17 bases separated the two germline ends. This CDR3 has 14 amino acids. CDR1 and CDR2 from the germline V gene are SQVTM and ANQGSEA. In nucleotides, the CDR3 is TGCAGCGCCGCCAAAGGGGGGCCTTACAATGAGCAGTTCTTC. It specifies CSAAKGGPYNEQFF.

This clonotype was recorded at least ten times. This sequence joins TRBV14 and TRBJ2-5; D might be TRBD1 (5 bases). The CDR3 runs to 13 residues. Trimming took 1 base from V and 5 from J, leaving 8 bases between them. CDR1 SGHDN and CDR2 FVKESK come from the germline V gene. In DNA, the CDR3 is TGTGCCAGCAGCCAAGCAGGGTCGGAGACCCAGTACTTC. Protein product: CASSQAGSETQYF.

This chain joins TRBV5-1 and TRBJ2-1; the match to TRBD2 covers 8 bases. V lost 4 bases to trimming and J lost 4 bases; unmatched junction nucleotides: 7. The CDR3 is 15 residues long. The germline V gene encodes CDR1 SGHRS and CDR2 YFSETQ. The CDR3 is CASSPGGTTYNEQFF. The CDR3 DNA reads TGCGCCAGCAGCCCGGGAGGGACTACTTACAATGAGCAGTTCTTC.

This clonotype showed up many times. The chain uses TRBV20-1 and TRBJ2-1, with a weak D call TRBD1 (6 bases). V lost 3 bases to trimming and J lost 4 bases, with 16 bases between them. The CDR3 sequence is 15 residues long. CDR1 is DFQATT, CDR2 SNEGSKA, per germline (reference sequence). The CDR3 here is CSARVLAGEYNEQFF. The CDR3 DNA follows: TGCAGTGCTAGGGTTCTTGCAGGGGAGTACAATGAGCAGTTCTTC.

The sample holds many counts of this clonotype. The V gene is TRBV19, the J gene TRBJ2-7, with 10 bases fitting TRBD1. The germline gives CDR1 LNHDA, CDR2 SQIVND (reference sequence). J gave up 2 bases and V 6 bases, and 7 bases lay outside the gene matches. The CDR3 is 15 amino acids. CDR3 coding DNA: TGTGCCAGTAGAAGGGGGACAGGGGACCCCTACGAGCAGTACTTC. This codes for CASRRGTGDPYEQYF.

CDR3 in DNA: TGCGCCAGCAGCACGATGACTAGCGGGATGACCGGGGAGCTGTTTTTT. It codes for CASSTMTSGMTGELFF. The chain recombines TRBV5-1 with TRBJ2-2; 11 bases agree with TRBD2. There are 16 residues in the CDR3. After removal of 4 bases from V and 5 bases from J, the junction contained 7 bases not matched to a gene. The V gene's germline CDR1 is SGHRS and CDR2 YFSETQ.

This clonotype was observed a handful of times. This chain uses TRBV20-1 with TRBJ2-7; 12 bases match TRBD1. Germline CDR1 DFQATT, CDR2 SNEGSKA (reference sequence). V was clipped by 5 bases and J by 7 bases; unmatched bases: 12. The CDR3 consists of 15 residues. CDR3 in DNA: TGCAGTGCTGGGGGGACAGGGGGCAGTATTAGGGAGCAGTACTTC. Its protein product is CSAGGTGGSIREQYF.

This clonotype occurred many times. This chain connects TRBV5-5 to TRBJ2-3, with TRBD2 identical over 9 bases. In germline, CDR1 is SGHKS, CDR2 YYEKEE (reference sequence). The length of the CDR3 is 16 residues. The V segment lost 4 bases and the J segment 3 bases; nucleotides outside the gene matches: 9. Here the CDR3 DNA reads TGTGCCAGCAGCAGAAGGACTAGCGCGATGACAGATACGCAGTATTTT. As protein: CASSRRTSAMTDTQYF. Full variable domain (missing parts from reference TRBV5-5 and TRBJ2-3): DAGVTQSPTHLIKTRGQQVTLRCSPISGHKSVSWYQQVLGQGPQFIFQYYEKEERGRGNFPDRFSARQFPNYSSELNVNALLLGDSALYLCASSRRTSAMTDTQYFGPGTRLTVL.

A few counts support this clonotype. The chain recombines TRBV5-6 with TRBJ2-1, with D possibly being TRBD2 (6 bases). This CDR3 comprises 15 residues. CDR1 and CDR2 (germline): SGHDT, YYEEEE. V lost 3 bases and J lost 3, with 13 bases in between. The CDR3 is CASSYRDSFYNEQFF. DNA for the CDR3: TGTGCCAGCAGCTACCGGGACTCCTTCTACAATGAGCAGTTCTTC.